The 29 T cell receptor beta chains below were found in one sample sequenced in a study of T cells after yellow fever vaccination. TCRdb reprocessed the 5' RACE reads with MiXCR, giving one entry per CDR3 protein. In the table there are about 330,000 distinct CDR3 sequences, roughly 3.9% of which are singletons. Here the sequenced sample was PBMCs, taken 5 days after the yellow fever booster vaccination. The receptors originated from a man between 18 and 35 years old who received the YFV17D yellow fever vaccine.

This clonotype was counted ten times or more. One end of the junction fails to match germline, which may point to a read error. The V and J genes are TRBV7-2 and TRBJ2-7; D might be TRBD2 (5 bases). This CDR3 region has 12 residues. CDR1 SGHTA and CDR2 FQGNSA come from the germline V gene. CDR3 in DNA: TGTGCCAGCAGCCCCCGTACGGGGTCTGTTGACTTC. This encodes CASSPRTGSVDF.

At least ten counts were recorded for this clonotype. One junction end disagrees with the germline gene, perhaps due to a read error. This chain joins TRBV9 and TRBJ2-7; 10 bases align to TRBD1. The CDR3 is 14 residues long. Per germline, CDR1 SGDLS and CDR2 YYNGEE. DNA of the CDR3: TGCGCCAGCAGCTCCGGACAGGGGGCCTACGAGCAGTACTTC. It specifies CASSSGQGAYEQYF.

This clonotype was counted between two and nine times. The chain employs TRBV7-2 and TRBJ2-7, with D unclear. From germline, CDR1 is SGHTA and CDR2 FQGNSA. There are 11 residues in the CDR3. V was trimmed by 6 bases and J by 3 bases, leaving 6 bases between them. The CDR3 DNA reads TGTGCCAGCAGTGCCTACTACGAGCAGTACTTC. It codes for CASSAYYEQYF.

V usage is TRBV18 and J usage is TRBJ2-7; no clear D. This CDR3 is built from 13 residues. Per germline, CDR1 KGHSH and CDR2 LQKENI. V lost 6 bases and J lost 6, with 15 bases in between. CDR3 DNA sequence: TGTGCCAGCTCTCCAAGTGGTCGGGTCGAGCAGTACGTC. It is translated as CASSPSGRVEQYV.

The CDR3 DNA reads as TGTGCCAGCAGCCAGTTACCCAGGGGAAAATATAATCAGCCCCAGCATTTT. Residues: CASSQLPRGKYNQPQHF. The chain carries TRBV7-8 and TRBJ1-5; perhaps TRBD1 as D (6 bases). V gave up 5 bases and J gave up 4 bases, with 21 bases separating them. Germline V CDR1 and CDR2: SGHVS, FQNEAQ. The CDR3 contains 17 residues.

V is TRBV6-5 and J is TRBJ2-1, with 8 bases identical to TRBD2. With V trimmed by 4 bases and J by 0 bases, 11 bases remained unmatched. Looked up from germline, CDR1 is MNHEY and CDR2 is SVGAGI. CDR3 length equals 18 residues. The CDR3 bases are TGTGCCAGCAGTTTCGGCGGGGGGCCCTGGAACTCCTACAATGAGCAGTTCTTC. Translating it yields CASSFGGGPWNSYNEQFF.

This clonotype was found a few times. The V gene is TRBV4-2, the J gene TRBJ2-1, with 7 positions matching TRBD2. The CDR3 spans 15 residues. The V gene's germline CDR1 is LGHNA and CDR2 YNFKEQ. V dropped 4 bases and J dropped 6; count of bases not matched to a gene: 9. In DNA, the CDR3 is TGTGCCAGCAGCCCCGTATCACGGGGGGTCAATGAGCAGTTCTTC. Translation: CASSPVSRGVNEQFF.

The sample holds a few counts of this clonotype. The chain joins TRBV12-3 or TRBV12-4 to TRBJ1-5; D is unclear. The CDR3 is made up of 15 amino acids. V was cut by 6 bases and J by 2 bases, with 14 bases left in between. The CDR3 protein is CASSQDRRGNQPQHF. CDR3 DNA: TGTGCCAGCAGCCAGGACCGCCGGGGCAATCAGCCCCAGCATTTT.

In its sample, this clonotype was seen a few times. The gene calls are TRBV5-1 and TRBJ2-2, with D hard to call. Trimming shortened V by 4 bases and J by 8 bases, and 21 bases separated the two germline ends. The CDR3 covers 16 residues. Germline CDR1 and CDR2: SGHRS and YFSETQ. Written as DNA, the CDR3 is TGCGCCAGCAGCGGCACATGGGTCAATCCTAAGGGGGAGCTGTTTTTT. This codes for CASSGTWVNPKGELFF.

The chain employs TRBV7-2 and TRBJ1-2, with TRBD1 identical over 9 bases. This CDR3 contains 14 residues. V lost 3 bases and J lost 2; bases outside the gene matches: 1. CDR1 and CDR2 from the germline V gene are SGHTA and FQGNSA. CDR3 sequence: CASSLDRGNYGYTF. Written as DNA, the CDR3 is TGTGCCAGCAGCTTGGACAGGGGAAACTATGGCTACACCTTC.

The chain employs TRBV5-1 and TRBJ2-2; no clear D gene. Per germline, CDR1 SGHRS and CDR2 YFSETQ. V lost 3 bases and J 9 bases, leaving 9 bases between the germline ends. The CDR3 sequence is 12 residues long. This CDR3 is CASSSTLRELFF. In DNA form, the CDR3 reads TGCGCCAGCAGCTCCACACTAAGGGAGCTGTTTTTT.

This clonotype was detected only a few times. The CDR3 region is CASSHVTGNTEAFF. CDR3 DNA sequence: TGCGCCAGCAGCCACGTGACGGGGAACACTGAAGCTTTCTTT. The chain links TRBV4-3 to TRBJ1-1; D gene ambiguous. There are 14 residues in the CDR3. CDR1 and CDR2 (germline): LGHNA, YSLEER. Trimming took off 3 bases at V and 1 base at J, with 9 bases between the two ends.

This clonotype occurred many times. The chain couples TRBV7-2 to TRBJ2-5; the D gene is possibly TRBD1 (5 bases). Germline CDR1 is SGHTA and CDR2 is FQGNSA. Trimming took 0 bases from V and 5 from J, leaving 16 bases between them. The CDR3 covers 16 residues. The CDR3 spells CASSLALSRGRETQYF. The DNA for the CDR3 is TGTGCCAGCAGCTTAGCCTTGAGTAGGGGCAGGGAGACCCAGTACTTC. Looking up the rest from reference TRBV7-2 and TRBJ2-5 gives the full variable domain: GAGVSQSPSNKVTEKGKDVELRCDPISGHTALYWYRQSLGQGLEFLIYFQGNSAPDKSGLPSDRFSAERTGGSVSTLTIQRTQQEDSAVYLCASSLALSRGRETQYFGPGTRLLVL.

The CDR3: CASSPGRVTGELFF. CDR3 nucleotides: TGTGCCAGCAGCCCCGGTCGGGTCACCGGGGAGCTGTTTTTT. The chain joins TRBV7-2 to TRBJ2-2; D call uncertain. Between the trimmed V and J ends, which lost 5 bases and 4 bases, there was a span of 11 bases. The V gene's germline CDR1 is SGHTA and CDR2 FQGNSA. The CDR3 length is 14 residues.

The gene calls are TRBV28 and TRBJ2-7; the D gene is possibly TRBD2 (5 bases). Germline V lookup: CDR1 MDHEN, CDR2 SYDVKM. V lost 5 bases and J 6 bases, leaving 14 bases between the germline ends. CDR3 length: 13 amino acids. CDR3 DNA: TGTGCCAGCAGTCGAACCCGGGAAGCCGAGCAGTACGTC. Translating gives CASSRTREAEQYV.

The CDR3 nucleotides read TGCAGCGTCCTCCCCTCGGGACACCTGAACGAGCAGTACTTC. Its protein is CSVLPSGHLNEQYF. This chain uses TRBV29-1 with TRBJ2-7; TRBD1 might be the D (6 bases). The CDR3 sequence is 14 residues long. Germline V gene sequence: CDR1 SQVTM, CDR2 ANQGSEA. Trimming cost V 6 bases and J 5 bases, with 20 bases left between them.

Only a few counts were recorded for this clonotype. The chain is built from TRBV7-9 and TRBJ1-6, with 8 bases matching TRBD1. The CDR3 runs to 14 residues. V gave up 5 bases and J gave up 10 bases; unmatched junction bases: 7. Germline assignment: CDR1 SEHNR and CDR2 FQNEAQ (reference sequence). The CDR3 DNA reads as TGTGCCAGCAGCGTTGGACAGGGCGGGTCACCCCTCCACTTT. Translated: CASSVGQGGSPLHF. Variable domain in full (rest from reference TRBV7-9 and TRBJ1-6): DTGVSQNPRHKITKRGQNVTFRCDPISEHNRLYWYRQTLGQGPEFLTYFQNEAQLEKSRLLSDRFSAERPKGSFSTLEIQRTEQGDSAMYLCASSVGQGGSPLHFGNGTRLTVT.

This clonotype was counted between two and nine times. The chain carries TRBV7-9 and TRBJ2-5; D remains ambiguous. There are 14 residues in the CDR3. The germline V gene has CDR1 SEHNR and CDR2 FQNEAQ (reference sequence). Trimming removed 1 base from V and 1 base from J, with 7 bases in between. The CDR3 loop reads CASSLVRTQETQYF. Here the CDR3 DNA reads TGTGCCAGCAGCTTAGTACGGACCCAAGAGACCCAGTACTTC.

The chain combines TRBV6-5 with TRBJ2-5, with 7 bases fitting TRBD2. V lost 6 bases, J lost 2 bases, and 6 bases stayed unmatched. The CDR3 spans 14 residues. Germline values: CDR1 MNHEY, CDR2 SVGAGI. CDR3 sequence reads: CASSDWGGQETQYF. The CDR3 region has the DNA TGTGCCAGCAGCGACTGGGGAGGGCAAGAGACCCAGTACTTC.

The chain recombines TRBV12-5 with TRBJ2-7, with D uncertain. Per the germline V gene, CDR1 is LGHNT and CDR2 is FRNRAP. V was cut by 4 bases and J by 0 bases, with 7 bases left in between. There are 13 residues in the CDR3. The CDR3: CASGYPPSYEQYF. CDR3 DNA sequence: TGTGCTAGTGGTTATCCCCCCTCCTACGAGCAGTACTTC.

This clonotype came up a few times. The chain links TRBV29-1 to TRBJ2-3; TRBD2 might be the D (5 bases). Per the germline V gene, CDR1 is SQVTM and CDR2 is ANQGSEA. V was shortened by 7 bases and J by 2 bases, with 7 bases between the two germline ends. The CDR3 spans 11 residues. CDR3 amino acids: CSGLLTDTQYF. The CDR3 nucleotides are TGCAGCGGACTACTCACAGATACGCAGTATTTT.

This clonotype came up a few times. The J gene is TRBJ1-4, the V gene TRBV7-9; maybe TRBD1 (5 bases). The V gene lost 4 bases and the J gene lost 3 bases, with 15 bases spanning the gap. This CDR3 has 16 residues. The germline V gene has CDR1 SEHNR and CDR2 FQNEAQ (reference sequence). For the CDR3, the DNA is TGTGCCAGCAGCTCAGGGTCCCGCGGGGCTAATGAAAAACTGTTTTTT. It encodes CASSSGSRGANEKLFF.

This clonotype occurred many times. This CDR3 reads CASSLGERDYGYTF. The CDR3 nucleotides are TGCGCCAGCAGCTTAGGGGAGAGGGACTATGGCTACACCTTC. The gene calls are TRBV5-1 and TRBJ1-2, with D possibly being TRBD1 (5 bases). V gave up 2 bases and J gave up 3 bases, with 11 bases separating them. Germline assignment: CDR1 SGHRS and CDR2 YFSETQ. This CDR3 is 14 amino acids long.

The chain couples TRBV30 to TRBJ2-2; TRBD1 matches at 8 bases. Germline CDR1 reads GTSNPN; CDR2 reads SVGIG (reference sequence). Germline trimming cut 0 bases from V and 4 bases from J; bases unmatched to any gene: 4. There are 15 residues in the CDR3. The CDR3 region is CAWSVDRVGTGELFF. For the CDR3, the DNA is TGTGCCTGGAGTGTGGACAGGGTGGGCACCGGGGAGCTGTTTTTT.

The V call is TRBV5-1, the J call TRBJ2-2; the D gene is possibly TRBD2 (5 bases). The CDR3 runs to 15 residues. V was clipped by 2 bases and J by 6 bases, with 14 bases between them. CDR1 is SGHRS and CDR2 is YFSETQ in the germline V gene. Written as DNA, the CDR3 is TGCGCCAGCAGCTTCGGGTCTAGCCGCTCCGGGGAGCTGTTTTTT. This gives the protein CASSFGSSRSGELFF.

This clonotype has ten or more counts. This sequence joins TRBV20-1 and TRBJ2-3; TRBD2 matches 12 bases. The CDR3 contains 14 residues. From germline, CDR1 is DFQATT and CDR2 SNEGSKA (reference sequence). Unmatched junction bases numbered 7, after V lost 5 bases and J lost 7 bases. This chain's CDR3 is CSAGSSGGANTQYF. CDR3 DNA sequence: TGCAGTGCTGGATCTAGCGGGGGGGCAAATACGCAGTATTTT.

The sample holds many counts of this clonotype. Compared with germline, one end of the junction differs, possibly owing to a read error. This chain uses TRBV7-3 with TRBJ1-1; D is uncertain. Germline V CDR1 and CDR2: SGHTA, FQGTGA. This CDR3 has 13 residues. The CDR3 loop is CASSFGPNTEAFF. The CDR3 DNA reads TGCGCCAGCAGCTTTGGTCCGAACACTGAAGCTTTCTTT.

This clonotype has just a few counts. V and J are TRBV7-9 and TRBJ2-1, with 10 nucleotides matching TRBD2. Germline CDR1 and CDR2: SEHNR and FQNEAQ (reference sequence). J lost 0 bases, V lost 2 bases, and 4 bases had no gene match. The CDR3 is 17 amino acids. CDR3 protein: CASSLYSGGYSYNEQFF. The DNA for the CDR3 is TGTGCCAGCAGCTTATATAGCGGGGGGTACTCCTACAATGAGCAGTTCTTC. Filled out from reference TRBV7-9 and TRBJ2-1, the complete variable domain reads DTGVSQNPRHKITKRGQNVTFRCDPISEHNRLYWYRQTLGQGPEFLTYFQNEAQLEKSRLLSDRFSAERPKGSFSTLEIQRTEQGDSAMYLCASSLYSGGYSYNEQFFGPGTRLTVL.

This clonotype was observed a few times. This chain links TRBV19 with TRBJ1-1; the D gene is possibly TRBD1 (6 bases). V lost 10 bases, J lost 3 bases, and 21 bases lay in between. This CDR3 comprises 15 residues. Germline-derived CDR1 and CDR2 are LNHDA and SQIVND (reference sequence). CDR3 DNA: TGTGCCACCCCAGGGCCAACAGGGAGCGACACTGAAGCTTTCTTT. It encodes CATPGPTGSDTEAFF. The full variable domain, rest sourced from reference TRBV19 and TRBJ1-1, is DGGITQSPKYLFRKEGQNVTLSCEQNLNHDAMYWYRQDPGQGLRLIYYSQIVNDFQKGDIAEGYSVSREKKESFPLTVTSAQKNPTAFYLCATPGPTGSDTEAFFGQGTRLTVV.